This entry describes one T cell receptor beta chain. Authors' methods: Scientists estimated how many nucleated cells there were by amplifying reference gene primers. Profiled with immunoSEQ multiplex PCR; TCRdb holds only in-frame clones, not every one. V, J and clone size are taken as reported in that table, and D and trimming were inferred from the DNA itself. The top ten hold 5.1% of the sample, which has tens of thousands of clones, about nine tenths seen once. This specimen belongs to a study of blood T cell repertoires in COVID-19. Whole-study context: The study drew acute and convalescent COVID-19 samples from the United States, Italy and Spain. The analysed material was cDNA or gDNA that came from T cells, B-cell-depleted T cells, or PBMCs.

The CDR3 consists of 13 residues. The V end lost 6 bases, the J end lost 0 bases, and 7 bases lay between the germline ends. CDR1 MNHEY and CDR2 SMNVEV come from the germline V gene (reference sequence). This receptor was identified in a human donor in a cohort sampled during active COVID-19. Sequencing input: peripheral blood. The gene calls are TRBV27 and TRBJ2-3; D may be TRBD2 (5 bases). CDR3 nucleotides: TGTGCCAGCAGAAGGACTAGCACAGATACGCAGTATTTT. Translating gives CASRRTSTDTQYF.